A single sample gave rise to the 8 T cell receptor beta chains below, sequenced in a study of T cells in localized non-small cell lung cancer. Profiled with immunoSEQ multiplex PCR; TCRdb holds only in-frame clones, not every one. The sample lists 70,000 to 100,000 clones, more than 75% occurring once. Material: peripheral blood, obtained before any cancer treatment. The receptors shown here come from an older female donor with stage I lung adenocarcinoma.

The J gene is TRBJ2-7, the V gene TRBV27; TRBD1 matches at 7 bases. Germline CDR1 and CDR2: MNHEY and SMNVEV (reference sequence). The V segment lost 3 bases and the J segment 5 bases; nucleotides outside the gene matches: 10. This CDR3 is built from 15 residues. The CDR3: CASSFTSGQRDEQYF. The CDR3 region has the DNA TGTGCCAGCAGTTTCACCTCGGGACAGAGGGACGAGCAGTACTTC.

This rearrangement joins TRBV30 to TRBJ2-1; D is ambiguous. CDR1 and CDR2 from the germline V gene are GTSNPN and SVGIG (reference sequence). The CDR3 runs to 16 residues. V was pared by 0 bases and J by 0 bases, with 12 bases between. The DNA of the CDR3 is TGTGCCTGGAGTGTAAATTTCGCGGACTCCTACAATGAGCAGTTCTTC. It yields the protein CAWSVNFADSYNEQFF.

This chain uses TRBV27 with TRBJ2-7; TRBD2 is a possible D gene (6 bases). V was pared by 6 bases and J by 5 bases, with 8 bases between. The length of the CDR3 is 11 residues. Germline CDR1 is MNHEY and CDR2 is SMNVEV (reference sequence). CDR3 region: CASRGGHEQYF. CDR3 nucleotide sequence: TGTGCCAGCAGGGGGGGTCACGAGCAGTACTTC.

The chain joins TRBV7-2 to TRBJ2-7, with 7 bases aligning to TRBD2. Germline trimming cut 2 bases from V and 6 bases from J; bases unmatched to any gene: 1. Germline CDR1 reads SGHTA; CDR2 reads FQGNSA. The CDR3 spans 12 residues. As DNA, the CDR3 is TGTGCCAGCAGCTTATGGGAGGGCGAGCAGTACTTC. Its protein product is CASSLWEGEQYF.

The chain joins TRBV6-1 to TRBJ1-5; weak D call: TRBD1 (5 bases). Germline V gene data show CDR1 as MNHNS and CDR2 as SASEGT. This CDR3 contains 13 residues. Trimming took 10 bases from V and 2 from J, leaving 12 bases between them. DNA for the CDR3: TGTGCCACCCAGGGTTGGGGCAATCAGCCCCAGCATTTT. This encodes CATQGWGNQPQHF.

The gene calls are TRBV21-1 and TRBJ2-7. TRBV21-1 constitutes a pseudogene. The CDR3 extends over 10 amino acids. This CDR3 reads CASSLIEQYF. DNA for the CDR3: TGTGCCAGCAGCCTGATCGAGCAGTACTTC.

This clone was observed a few times. V is TRBV20-1 and J is TRBJ1-1; the D is unclear. V was shortened by 8 bases and J by 6 bases, with 10 bases between the two germline ends. In germline, CDR1 is DFQATT, CDR2 SNEGSKA (reference sequence). This CDR3 region has 10 residues. The CDR3 is CSSPLPEAFF. The CDR3, as DNA: TGCAGTTCTCCCCTCCCTGAAGCTTTCTTT.

J is TRBJ1-1 and V is TRBV19; 7 nucleotides align to TRBD1. Germline V gene data show CDR1 as LNHDA and CDR2 as SQIVND (reference sequence). Unmatched junction bases numbered 10, after V lost 5 bases and J lost 7 bases. The CDR3 is 14 amino acids. This CDR3 reads CASSGYTGTDEAFF. As DNA, the CDR3 is TGTGCCAGTAGTGGGTACACCGGGACAGATGAAGCTTTCTTT.